The 9 T cell receptor beta chains listed next were all sequenced from one sample in a study of blood T cells in healthy people across ages. A second 7 to 11 cycle PCR used barcoded and J-beta primers. TCRdb reprocessed the 5' RACE reads with MiXCR, giving one entry per CDR3 protein. Counted here are 2 million or so distinct CDR3 sequences, 49% occurring once; the ten biggest clones make up 2.1%. Input material: blood. The receptors shown here come from a middle-aged woman in good health.

The J gene is TRBJ1-1, the V gene TRBV20-1; no clear D. CDR1 and CDR2 from the germline V gene are DFQATT and SNEGSKA (reference sequence). The ends were cut back, 0 bases at V and 3 bases at J, with 8 bases in the middle. CDR3 length: 13 residues. The CDR3 protein is CSARDLRDTEAFF. The DNA of the CDR3 is TGCAGTGCTAGAGATTTGAGGGACACTGAAGCTTTCTTT.

CDR3 coding DNA: TGCGCCAGCAGCCAAGATACAGGAATTTCACCCCTCCACTTT. It is translated as CASSQDTGISPLHF. V gene TRBV4-3 combines with J gene TRBJ1-6; a possible D gene is TRBD1 (5 bases). The CDR3 is made up of 14 amino acids. V lost 0 bases, J lost 9 bases, and 9 bases lay in between. Germline CDR1 reads LGHNA; CDR2 reads YSLEER.

Comment on this clonotype: One junction end does not reproduce the germline sequence, and a read error may be involved. This chain uses TRBV3-1 with TRBJ2-5, with 11 bases matching TRBD2. Germline-derived CDR1 and CDR2 are LGHDT and YNNKEL (reference sequence). The CDR3 loop spans 19 amino acids. CDR3 coding DNA: TGCGCCAGCAGCCAAGATTTAGGTGGTAGCGGGGGGGCCGGTGAGACCCAGTACTTC. Amino acid sequence: CASSQDLGGSGGAGETQYF.

J is TRBJ2-7 and V is TRBV28; 9 bases align to TRBD1. Germline CDR1 is MDHEN and CDR2 is SYDVKM. This CDR3 is 11 amino acids long. The J segment lost 12 bases and the V segment lost 4 bases, leaving 4 bases of the junction unmatched. The CDR3 sequence: CASSSGTGLYF. The CDR3 coding sequence is TGTGCCAGCAGTTCCGGGACAGGGTTGTACTTC.

V and J are TRBV20-1 and TRBJ1-2; unclear D gene. V was trimmed by 7 bases and J by 0 bases, leaving 9 bases between them. Germline values: CDR1 DFQATT, CDR2 SNEGSKA (reference sequence). The CDR3 length is 12 residues. CDR3 nucleotide sequence: TGCAGTGGTAGCCAATCTAACTATGGCTACACCTTC. This gives the protein CSGSQSNYGYTF.

Turning to this clonotype: An end of the junction does not agree with germline; a read error may underlie this. The rearrangement joins TRBV11-1 to TRBJ2-1, with D unclear. Germline assignment: CDR1 SGHAT and CDR2 FQDESV (reference sequence). The CDR3 extends over 11 amino acids. The chain's CDR3 is CSSRHNNEQFF. The CDR3 nucleotides read TGTTCCAGCAGGCATAACAATGAGCAGTTCTTC.

This rearrangement joins TRBV19 to TRBJ2-5; weak D call: TRBD2 (5 bases). Germline lookup yields CDR1 LNHDA and CDR2 SQIVND (reference sequence). Trimming cost V 4 bases and J 11 bases, with 17 bases left between them. This CDR3 has 13 amino acids. The CDR3 nucleotides read TGTGCCAGTAGTAACCGGGCGGACGGGGAGCAGTACTTC. Its translation: CASSNRADGEQYF.

The chain recombines TRBV7-9 with TRBJ2-3; D unresolved. V lost 0 bases and J lost 5, with 12 bases in between. CDR3 size: 15 residues. In germline, CDR1 is SEHNR, CDR2 FQNEAQ (reference sequence). In DNA, the CDR3 is TGTGCCAGCAGCTTAGCGTCTCCTATTGGAGATACGCAGTATTTT. The encoded protein is CASSLASPIGDTQYF.

The gene calls are TRBV5-6 and TRBJ1-2, with D possibly matching TRBD1 (5 bases). The CDR3 sequence is 14 residues long. The V and J ends lost 6 bases and 4 bases respectively, with 16 bases between them. CDR1 SGHDT and CDR2 YYEEEE come from the germline V gene. CDR3 nucleotides: TGTGCCAGCATCCTAACCGGACATGGCTATGGCTACACCTTC. Amino acid sequence: CASILTGHGYGYTF.